Listed below are T cell receptor beta chains from one sample, sequenced in a study of blood T cells in healthy people across ages. From the 5' RACE reads, TCRdb called clonotypes with MiXCR, one entry per CDR3 protein. The table shows about 1,500,000 distinct CDR3 sequences, with 28% occurring only once. Sample: blood. These receptors came from a young woman in good health. The CDR3 runs from the conserved cysteine through the conserved F or W. Each record gives: clone size, V gene, J gene, D gene, CDR3 DNA, CDR3 protein. A D gene is named only where the DNA matches it firmly. Size values are once, few and many counts, or a class for expanded clones, and some rows have none.

abundance: NA
v_gene: TRBV25-1
j_gene: TRBJ1-6
d_gene: TRBD1
CDR3nt: TGTGCCAGCAGCCGACAGGGCCTCGCTGATTCACCCCTCCACTTT
CDR3aa: CASSRQGLADSPLHF

abundance: NA
v_gene: TRBV11-2
j_gene: TRBJ1-4
d_gene: NA
CDR3nt: TGTGCCAGCAGCTCAACCCCCGAGACACAGGCAACTAATGAAAAACTGTTTTTT
CDR3aa: CASSSTPETQATNEKLFF

abundance: few
v_gene: TRBV20-1
j_gene: TRBJ2-3
d_gene: NA
CDR3nt: TGCAGTGCATTGGACCTTAGCACAGATACGCAGTATTTT
CDR3aa: CSALDLSTDTQYF

abundance: NA
v_gene: TRBV6-5
j_gene: TRBJ2-2
d_gene: TRBD1
CDR3nt: TGTGCCAGCAGTTACGAGGGGGCCCCGAACACCGGGGAGCTGTTTTTT
CDR3aa: CASSYEGAPNTGELFF

abundance: few
v_gene: TRBV15
j_gene: TRBJ2-3
d_gene: NA
CDR3nt: TGTGCCACCAGCAAAGGCGGGGACAGCCGGACGCAGTATTTT
CDR3aa: CATSKGGDSRTQYF

abundance: NA
v_gene: TRBV5-1
j_gene: TRBJ2-1
d_gene: TRBD2
CDR3nt: TGCGCCAGCAGCTCCCCGACCGGGACTAGCGGGGAGGTGGCGCAGTTCTTC
CDR3aa: CASSSPTGTSGEVAQFF

abundance: NA
v_gene: TRBV19
j_gene: TRBJ2-1
d_gene: TRBD2
CDR3nt: TGTGCCAGTAGTATGGGGACTAGCGGACCCTACAATGAGCAGTTCTTC
CDR3aa: CASSMGTSGPYNEQFF

abundance: NA
v_gene: TRBV24-1
j_gene: TRBJ2-3
d_gene: NA
CDR3nt: TGTGCCACCAGTGATTCGGGACGCACAGATACGCAGTATTTT
CDR3aa: CATSDSGRTDTQYF

abundance: few
v_gene: TRBV4-1
j_gene: TRBJ2-7
d_gene: TRBD1
CDR3nt: TGCGCCAGCAGGCTGGAGTGGACAGGAGTCTACGAGCAGTACTTC
CDR3aa: CASRLEWTGVYEQYF

abundance: NA
v_gene: TRBV6-6
j_gene: TRBJ2-7
d_gene: NA
CDR3nt: TGTGCCAGCAGTACGGACCTCAGCAATGAGCAGTACTTC
CDR3aa: CASSTDLSNEQYF

abundance: few
v_gene: TRBV4-1
j_gene: TRBJ1-4
d_gene: NA
CDR3nt: TGCGCCAGCAGCCAAGAAGGGACGGCCGGGGCAAAACTGTTTTTT
CDR3aa: CASSQEGTAGAKLFF

abundance: NA
v_gene: TRBV7-6
j_gene: TRBJ1-5
d_gene: NA
CDR3nt: TGTGCCAGCAGCCCTCCGGGCTCAGAGCAGCCCCGGCATTTT
CDR3aa: CASSPPGSEQPRHF

abundance: many
v_gene: TRBV24-1
j_gene: TRBJ2-3
d_gene: NA
CDR3nt: TGTGCCACCAGTGAACACCCGGGGTCCGGGGGAGATACGCAGTATTTT
CDR3aa: CATSEHPGSGGDTQYF

abundance: few
v_gene: TRBV12-3/TRBV12-4
j_gene: TRBJ2-5
d_gene: NA
CDR3nt: TGTGCCAGCAGTTTTGGGGCAGGGGAATCGGAGACCCAGTACTTC
CDR3aa: CASSFGAGESETQYF

abundance: many
v_gene: TRBV7-2
j_gene: TRBJ2-7
d_gene: TRBD2
CDR3nt: TGTGCCAGCAGCAATTACTTGACTAGCGGGAGTCCCTACGAGCAGTACTTC
CDR3aa: CASSNYLTSGSPYEQYF

abundance: many
v_gene: TRBV5-1
j_gene: TRBJ2-6
d_gene: NA
CDR3nt: TGCGCCAGCCGGTCGGACTCTGGGGCCAACGTCCTGACTTTC
CDR3aa: CASRSDSGANVLTF

abundance: NA
v_gene: TRBV18
j_gene: TRBJ2-5
d_gene: NA
CDR3nt: TGTGCCAGCTCACCGCAAACAAGAAACCAGTACTTC
CDR3aa: CASSPQTRNQYF

abundance: few
v_gene: TRBV12-3/TRBV12-4
j_gene: TRBJ2-7
d_gene: TRBD1
CDR3nt: TGTGCCAGCAGTCTGACAGGGTCACGCTCCTACGAGCAGTACTTC
CDR3aa: CASSLTGSRSYEQYF

abundance: few
v_gene: TRBV4-2
j_gene: TRBJ2-1
d_gene: TRBD1
CDR3nt: TGTGCCTGCAGCCAAGAGTGGCAGGGGGCCTACAATGAGCAGTTCTTC
CDR3aa: CACSQEWQGAYNEQFF

abundance: many
v_gene: TRBV7-2
j_gene: TRBJ2-7
d_gene: TRBD1
CDR3nt: TGTGCCAGCAGGTACAACAGGGGGCTTGAAGAGCAGTACTTC
CDR3aa: CASRYNRGLEEQYF

abundance: few
v_gene: TRBV3-1
j_gene: TRBJ1-4
d_gene: NA
CDR3nt: TGTGCCAGCAGCCAAGTTGAAAGCTACTCAACTAATGAAAAACTGTTTTTT
CDR3aa: CASSQVESYSTNEKLFF

abundance: many
v_gene: TRBV6-6
j_gene: TRBJ2-7
d_gene: NA
CDR3nt: TGTGCCAGCAGTTACTCGGCAGCCCCAACAGGCTACGAGCAGTACTTC
CDR3aa: CASSYSAAPTGYEQYF

abundance: many
v_gene: TRBV20-1
j_gene: TRBJ2-1
d_gene: NA
CDR3nt: TGCAGTGCTAGAAAAAATCCAGCCCTCTACAATGAGCAGTTCTTC
CDR3aa: CSARKNPALYNEQFF

abundance: few
v_gene: TRBV7-2
j_gene: TRBJ1-2
d_gene: NA
CDR3nt: TGTGCCAGCAGCAACGGACAGATAGGGGGCTACACCTTC
CDR3aa: CASSNGQIGGYTF

abundance: few
v_gene: TRBV12-3/TRBV12-4
j_gene: TRBJ1-5
d_gene: NA
CDR3nt: TGTGCCAGCCGGACGGACAATCAGCCCCAGCATTTT
CDR3aa: CASRTDNQPQHF

abundance: NA
v_gene: TRBV28
j_gene: TRBJ1-1
d_gene: NA
CDR3nt: TGTGCCAGTATCGGTGGGAGGGTTAACACTGAAGCTTTCTTT
CDR3aa: CASIGGRVNTEAFF

abundance: many
v_gene: TRBV20-1
j_gene: TRBJ2-7
d_gene: NA
CDR3nt: TGCAGTGCGACCTCAGGCTCTACCTCCTACGAGCAGTACTTC
CDR3aa: CSATSGSTSYEQYF

abundance: NA
v_gene: TRBV5-1
j_gene: TRBJ2-7
d_gene: NA
CDR3nt: TGCGCCAGCAGCTTGTATTCTCACTACGAGCAGTACTTC
CDR3aa: CASSLYSHYEQYF

abundance: few
v_gene: TRBV4-1
j_gene: TRBJ2-7
d_gene: TRBD1
CDR3nt: TGTGCCAGCAGCGACCGGGACAGGGGGACCTACGAGCAGTACTTC
CDR3aa: CASSDRDRGTYEQYF

abundance: NA
v_gene: TRBV7-2
j_gene: TRBJ1-2
d_gene: TRBD1
CDR3nt: TGTGCCAGCAGCTCCCCTTCGGGACAGGGTTCTGGCTACACCTTC
CDR3aa: CASSSPSGQGSGYTF

abundance: many
v_gene: TRBV3-1
j_gene: TRBJ1-2
d_gene: TRBD1
CDR3nt: TGTGCCAGCAGCCCCCGGGACAGGGGTCCGAAATCAGGCTACACCTTC
CDR3aa: CASSPRDRGPKSGYTF

abundance: NA
v_gene: TRBV20-1
j_gene: TRBJ2-3
d_gene: TRBD1
CDR3nt: TGCAGTGCTAAGGGACAGGGTGGAACAGATACGCAGTATTTT
CDR3aa: CSAKGQGGTDTQYF

abundance: few
v_gene: TRBV7-2
j_gene: TRBJ2-3
d_gene: NA
CDR3nt: TGTGCCAGCAGCTTAGGTGTCGGCGGTACGCAGTATTTT
CDR3aa: CASSLGVGGTQYF

abundance: NA
v_gene: TRBV20-1
j_gene: TRBJ2-2
d_gene: TRBD2
CDR3nt: TGCAGTGCAGAAGGGACTAGCGGGGCCGGGGAGCTGTTTTTT
CDR3aa: CSAEGTSGAGELFF

abundance: NA
v_gene: TRBV7-9
j_gene: TRBJ1-1
d_gene: NA
CDR3nt: TGTGCCAGCAGCTTAGGAGGAGTACGGGGCGCTGAAGCTTTCTTT
CDR3aa: CASSLGGVRGAEAFF

abundance: NA
v_gene: TRBV29-1
j_gene: TRBJ1-1
d_gene: NA
CDR3nt: TGCAGCGTTGCCCATGGGACGCAAGACACTGAAGCTTTCTTT
CDR3aa: CSVAHGTQDTEAFF

abundance: few
v_gene: TRBV2
j_gene: TRBJ2-1
d_gene: NA
CDR3nt: TGTGCCAGCAGCAAAGCTCGGCATGAGCAGTTCTTC
CDR3aa: CASSKARHEQFF

abundance: NA
v_gene: TRBV28
j_gene: TRBJ1-5
d_gene: NA
CDR3nt: TGTGCCAGCAGTTTAGACCATCAGGGGAGCAATCAGCCCCGGCATTTT
CDR3aa: CASSLDHQGSNQPRHF

abundance: NA
v_gene: TRBV12-3/TRBV12-4
j_gene: TRBJ2-2
d_gene: NA
CDR3nt: TGTGCCAGCAGTTTTAGGCCCTCTCACGGGGAGCTGTTTTTT
CDR3aa: CASSFRPSHGELFF

abundance: few
v_gene: TRBV29-1
j_gene: TRBJ1-4
d_gene: NA
CDR3nt: TGCAGCGTCGCCAGGACAGCCGACGCAACTAATGAAAAACTGTTTTTT
CDR3aa: CSVARTADATNEKLFF

abundance: NA
v_gene: TRBV7-2
j_gene: TRBJ2-2
d_gene: TRBD2
CDR3nt: TGTGCCAGCAGCTTAAGCGGGACCGCGAACACCGGGGAGCTGTTTTTT
CDR3aa: CASSLSGTANTGELFF

abundance: few
v_gene: TRBV21-1
j_gene: TRBJ2-7
d_gene: NA
CDR3nt: TGTGCCAGCAGCAAAGGAACGACAGGGGGCCGGGACACCTACGAGCAGTACTTC
CDR3aa: CASSKGTTGGRDTYEQYF

abundance: NA
v_gene: TRBV21-1
j_gene: TRBJ2-4
d_gene: NA
CDR3nt: TGTGCCAGCAGCAAAGAAGAAACAAAGGATGGCAAAAACATTCAGTACTTC
CDR3aa: CASSKEETKDGKNIQYF

abundance: once
v_gene: TRBV5-1
j_gene: TRBJ2-7
d_gene: NA
CDR3nt: TGCGCCAGCAGCCCAAGGCCCACAGGAGTCGAGCAGTACTTC
CDR3aa: CASSPRPTGVEQYF

abundance: many
v_gene: TRBV20-1
j_gene: TRBJ2-4
d_gene: TRBD1
CDR3nt: TGCAGTGCTCGGACTGGGACAGGGGCCAAAAACATTCAGTACTTC
CDR3aa: CSARTGTGAKNIQYF

abundance: many
v_gene: TRBV7-2
j_gene: TRBJ2-1
d_gene: NA
CDR3nt: TGTGCCAGCAGCTTACCGGGGAAAAGGGAGCAGTTCTTC
CDR3aa: CASSLPGKREQFF

abundance: NA
v_gene: TRBV5-5
j_gene: TRBJ2-7
d_gene: NA
CDR3nt: TGTGCCAGCAGCGAAGGGTGGGCTGACGAGCAGTACTTC
CDR3aa: CASSEGWADEQYF

abundance: few
v_gene: TRBV9
j_gene: TRBJ2-1
d_gene: TRBD2
CDR3nt: TGTGCCAGCAGCGTTCTGGGGGGGGTGAATGAGCAGTTCTTC
CDR3aa: CASSVLGGVNEQFF

abundance: NA
v_gene: TRBV12-3/TRBV12-4
j_gene: TRBJ2-4
d_gene: TRBD2
CDR3nt: TGTGCCAGCAGTTTTAGTCGGTTAGCGGGATTAGCCAAAAACATTCAGTACTTC
CDR3aa: CASSFSRLAGLAKNIQYF

abundance: few
v_gene: TRBV12-3/TRBV12-4
j_gene: TRBJ1-6
d_gene: NA
CDR3nt: TGTGCCAGCAGTTTAGGGGTAGGATCACCCCTCCACTTT
CDR3aa: CASSLGVGSPLHF

abundance: many
v_gene: TRBV7-2
j_gene: TRBJ2-2
d_gene: TRBD2
CDR3nt: TGCGCCAGCAGCTCGGGACTAGCGGGGGCCGGGGAGCTGTTTTTT
CDR3aa: CASSSGLAGAGELFF

abundance: few
v_gene: TRBV5-1
j_gene: TRBJ2-5
d_gene: NA
CDR3nt: TGCGCCAGCAGCTTGGTCGGTCATGAGACCCAGTACTTC
CDR3aa: CASSLVGHETQYF

abundance: NA
v_gene: TRBV20-1
j_gene: TRBJ2-3
d_gene: NA
CDR3nt: TGCAGTGCTAGAGATAAGGCTAGCACAGATACGCAGTATTTT
CDR3aa: CSARDKASTDTQYF

abundance: many
v_gene: TRBV7-9
j_gene: TRBJ1-5
d_gene: NA
CDR3nt: TGTGCCAGCAGCTCCTACACCAATCAGCCCCAGCATTTT
CDR3aa: CASSSYTNQPQHF

abundance: many
v_gene: TRBV7-7
j_gene: TRBJ2-5
d_gene: TRBD2
CDR3nt: TGTGCCAGCAGCTTAGGACTAGCGGGGTCCCAAGAGACCCAGTACTTC
CDR3aa: CASSLGLAGSQETQYF

abundance: NA
v_gene: TRBV2
j_gene: TRBJ2-3
d_gene: NA
CDR3nt: TGTGCCACCATGCCGTGGGGAGTGGGCACAGATACGCAGTATTTT
CDR3aa: CATMPWGVGTDTQYF

abundance: few
v_gene: TRBV3-1
j_gene: TRBJ2-5
d_gene: TRBD2
CDR3nt: TGTGCCAGCAGCCCGACTAGCTGGGGAGGAGAGACCCAGTACTTC
CDR3aa: CASSPTSWGGETQYF

abundance: many
v_gene: TRBV5-1
j_gene: TRBJ1-2
d_gene: NA
CDR3nt: TGCGCCAGCAGCCCGGACGGTCGGTCTGTCGGCTACACCTTC
CDR3aa: CASSPDGRSVGYTF

abundance: many
v_gene: TRBV7-2
j_gene: TRBJ2-7
d_gene: NA
CDR3nt: TGTGCCAGCAGCCCCGGTGATAGGCCCTATAGGGAGCAGTACTTC
CDR3aa: CASSPGDRPYREQYF

abundance: few
v_gene: TRBV7-2
j_gene: TRBJ2-3
d_gene: NA
CDR3nt: TGTGCCAGCAGCCCAGGGGACCAGGTCCCCACAGATACGCAGTATTTT
CDR3aa: CASSPGDQVPTDTQYF